This T cell receptor beta chain comes out of a study of metastatic and nonmetastatic thyroid tumors. For the study at large: Comparison of repertoires was carried out across blood and tumor or nodule tissue from malignant and benign thyroid patients.

This clone was recorded at least ten times. Its target is unknown. Thyroid surgery had not been preceded by any treatment in any patient. Per the study methods: Differences in CDR3 between clinicopathological groups were drawn on to build a classifier intended to discriminate distant-metastatic papillary thyroid cancer patients. Via MiXCR, TCRdb re-called the PCR reads. The V and J calls were not made by the authors but by TCRdb's processing. Of roughly 30,000 clones listed, 18% were seen once; the top ten hold roughly a tenth. Study conclusions and caveats: Benign nodules reportedly had significantly lower TCR beta diversity than malignant thyroid tumors in blood and tumor.

This clonotype was obtained from a female donor with papillary thyroid cancer or a benign thyroid nodule (not recorded which). Some clones in this sample may be carry-over from other donors' samples. Material: blood.

CDR3 sequence (DNA): TGTGCCAGCAGTCTTAGGACTAGCGGGAGCTCCTACAATGAGCAGTTCTTC. Translated, it gives CASSLRTSGSSYNEQFF. The chain uses TRBV2 and TRBJ2-1; 13 bases line up with TRBD2. There are 17 residues in the CDR3. Trimming at V came to 5 bases and at J to 0 bases, leaving 4 bases not matched to a gene. Per germline, CDR1 SNHLY and CDR2 FYNNEI.